This T cell receptor (beta chain) is from a study of response to subunit inactivated influenza vaccine. Study observations and caveats: Authors suggested seasonal influenza vaccinations each recruit few new T cells.

Per germline, CDR1 KGHSH and CDR2 LQKENI. This CDR3 is 14 amino acids long. V lost 4 bases to trimming and J lost 6 bases, with 16 bases between them. About this clonotype itself: Its antigen is not known.

Using its own MiXCR run on the RT-PCR reads, TCRdb lists one record per CDR3 protein. The data show 590,000 or so distinct CDR3 sequences, with less than 15% seen just once and approximately 7.6% held by the top ten. The V and J genes are TRBV18 and TRBJ2-7, with a tentative D call TRBD2 (6 bases). The sample here was PBMCs from blood, taken 14 days before vaccination. This clonotype was sampled from a man aged 45-65 years who received an inactivated influenza vaccine. The DNA of the CDR3 is TGTGCCAGCTCACTAAAAGGAGGGGACGGCGAGCAGTACTTC. It encodes CASSLKGGDGEQYF.